The T cell receptor beta chain under discussion was sequenced for a study of radiotherapy plus CTLA-4 blockade in lung cancer. With V trimmed by 8 bases and J by 8 bases, 15 bases remained unmatched. The CDR3 runs 16 residues. Germline V CDR1 and CDR2: SNHLY, FYNNEI. Profiled with immunoSEQ multiplex PCR; TCRdb holds only in-frame clones, not every one. The top ten clones hold roughly 5.3% of a sample with roughly 120,000 clones, nearly 80% of them seen once. Here the sequenced sample was peripheral blood, taken from a patient treated with radiotherapy plus ipilimumab. This sequence joins TRBV2 and TRBJ1-4, with 9 bases fitting TRBD1. This clonotype was sampled from a human donor with non-small cell lung cancer who had a partial response to radiotherapy plus ipilimumab. In DNA form, the CDR3 reads TGTGCCAGCCATCAGGGACAGGGAACCTCTGGCGAAAAACTGTTTTTT. Translating gives CASHQGQGTSGEKLFF.